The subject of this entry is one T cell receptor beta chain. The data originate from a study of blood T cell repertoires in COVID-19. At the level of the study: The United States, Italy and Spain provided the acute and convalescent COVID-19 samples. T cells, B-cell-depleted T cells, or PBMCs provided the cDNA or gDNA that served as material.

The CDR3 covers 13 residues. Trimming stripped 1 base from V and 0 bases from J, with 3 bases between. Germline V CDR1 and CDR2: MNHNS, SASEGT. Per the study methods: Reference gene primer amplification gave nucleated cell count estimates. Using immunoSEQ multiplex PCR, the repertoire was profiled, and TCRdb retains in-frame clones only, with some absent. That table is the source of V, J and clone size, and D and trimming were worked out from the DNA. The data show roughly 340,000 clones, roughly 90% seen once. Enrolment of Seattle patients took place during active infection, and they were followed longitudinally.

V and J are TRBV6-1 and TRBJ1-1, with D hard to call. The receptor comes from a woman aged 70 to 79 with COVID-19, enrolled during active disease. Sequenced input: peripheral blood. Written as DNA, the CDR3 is TGTGCCAGCAGTGAAGTAATGAACACTGAAGCTTTCTTT. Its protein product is CASSEVMNTEAFF.